The 8 T cell receptor beta chains below were found in one sample sequenced in a study of tissue T cells after allogeneic stem cell transplantation. Profiled with immunoSEQ multiplex PCR; TCRdb holds only in-frame clones, not every one. The table includes 25,000 or so clones, about 89% detected once. The sequencing here drew on blood, taken before transplantation. The receptor set was obtained from a male donor at least 60 years old who later had graft-versus-host disease after an allogeneic stem cell transplant.

This sequence joins TRBV5-6 and TRBJ2-5; 9 nucleotides match TRBD1. The V segment lost 4 bases and the J segment 4 bases; nucleotides outside the gene matches: 11. This CDR3 has 16 residues. The germline V gene has CDR1 SGHDT and CDR2 YYEEEE. The CDR3 reads CASSETGGFGGETQYF. CDR3 sequence (DNA): TGTGCCAGCAGCGAGACAGGGGGGTTTGGAGGAGAGACCCAGTACTTC.

This chain connects TRBV24-1 to TRBJ2-2; unclear D gene. The germline CDR1 and CDR2 sequences are KGHDR and SFDVKD. V was trimmed by 1 base and J by 8 bases, leaving 10 bases between them. The CDR3 is 14 residues long. CDR3 nucleotides: TGTGCCACCAGTGATTTCGGCGGTACAGGGGAGCTGTTTTTT. Amino acids: CATSDFGGTGELFF.

This clone was counted a few times. The gene calls are TRBV5-4 and TRBJ1-2; no reliable D call. V lost 0 bases and J 6 bases, leaving 6 bases between the germline ends. The CDR3 is 12 residues long. Germline CDR1 is SGHNT and CDR2 is YYREEE (reference sequence). CDR3: CASSLAGDGYTF. CDR3 nucleotides: TGTGCCAGCAGCTTGGCCGGCGATGGCTACACCTTC.

J is TRBJ2-7 and V is TRBV11-2; 9 nucleotides match TRBD2. Germline trimming cut 0 bases from V and 4 bases from J; bases unmatched to any gene: 7. This CDR3 is built from 16 residues. Germline V CDR1 and CDR2: SGHAT, FQNNGV. The CDR3 region is CASSLDPGLARYEQYF. CDR3 bases: TGTGCCAGCAGCTTAGACCCCGGACTAGCGAGATACGAGCAGTACTTC. The full variable domain, rest sourced from reference TRBV11-2 and TRBJ2-7, is EAGVAQSPRYKIIEKRQSVAFWCNPISGHATLYWYQQILGQGPKLLIQFQNNGVVDDSQLPKDRFSAERLKGVDSTLKIQPAKLEDSAVYLCASSLDPGLARYEQYFGPGTRLTVT.

The V and J genes are TRBV4-2 and TRBJ1-6, with D unresolved. This CDR3 comprises 15 residues. V lost 0 bases and J 0 bases, leaving 3 bases between the germline ends. Germline values: CDR1 LGHNA, CDR2 YNFKEQ. The CDR3 region has the DNA TGTGCCAGCAGCCAAGATAACTCCTATAATTCACCCCTCCACTTT. Protein product: CASSQDNSYNSPLHF.

The chain is built from TRBV3-1 (or the pseudogene TRBV3-2) and TRBJ1-1; D uncertain. This CDR3 comprises 14 residues. Between the trimmed V and J ends, which lost 4 bases and 3 bases, there was a span of 12 bases. CDR1 is LGHDT and CDR2 is YNNKEL in the germline V gene (reference sequence). This CDR3 reads CASSPSRTYTEAFF. Written as DNA, the CDR3 is TGTGCCAGCAGCCCATCCAGAACTTACACTGAAGCTTTCTTT.

The chain uses TRBV28 and TRBJ2-5; TRBD2 agrees at 8 bases. After removal of 5 bases from V and 4 bases from J, the junction contained 9 bases not matched to a gene. This CDR3 is built from 15 residues. Germline V gene lookup returns CDR1 MDHEN and CDR2 SYDVKM. For the CDR3, the DNA is TGTGCCAGCAGTCCAGCGGGAGTGGTGAGAGAGACCCAGTACTTC. Residues: CASSPAGVVRETQYF.

This clone was observed once. This chain connects TRBV28 to TRBJ1-1; D remains unclear. Deletions cut 6 bases from V and 3 bases from J, with 14 bases between. Germline V CDR1 and CDR2: MDHEN, SYDVKM. CDR3 size: 14 residues. The CDR3 DNA follows: TGTGCCAGCAGACTAGGCGGCCCGGACACTGAAGCTTTCTTT. It specifies CASRLGGPDTEAFF.